The source of this T cell receptor beta chain is a study of immune characterization of retroperitoneal liposarcoma. TCRdb recomputed calls from the PCR reads with MiXCR, one row per CDR3 protein. The repertoire holds more than 6,000 distinct CDR3 sequences, with under 30% as singletons. The CDR3 is 15 residues long. Trimming removed 4 bases at V and 13 bases at J, with 23 bases between. Germline V CDR1 and CDR2: MNHNS, SASEGT. V usage is TRBV6-1 and J usage is TRBJ2-1, with a tentative D call TRBD2 (7 bases). The sample taken for sequencing was tumor tissue. The TCR originated in a female donor with retroperitoneal liposarcoma. CDR3 amino acids: CASSGGGGGGGTQFF. DNA of the CDR3: TGTGCCAGCAGTGGTGGGGGAGGGGGGGGCGGGACCCAGTTCTTC.